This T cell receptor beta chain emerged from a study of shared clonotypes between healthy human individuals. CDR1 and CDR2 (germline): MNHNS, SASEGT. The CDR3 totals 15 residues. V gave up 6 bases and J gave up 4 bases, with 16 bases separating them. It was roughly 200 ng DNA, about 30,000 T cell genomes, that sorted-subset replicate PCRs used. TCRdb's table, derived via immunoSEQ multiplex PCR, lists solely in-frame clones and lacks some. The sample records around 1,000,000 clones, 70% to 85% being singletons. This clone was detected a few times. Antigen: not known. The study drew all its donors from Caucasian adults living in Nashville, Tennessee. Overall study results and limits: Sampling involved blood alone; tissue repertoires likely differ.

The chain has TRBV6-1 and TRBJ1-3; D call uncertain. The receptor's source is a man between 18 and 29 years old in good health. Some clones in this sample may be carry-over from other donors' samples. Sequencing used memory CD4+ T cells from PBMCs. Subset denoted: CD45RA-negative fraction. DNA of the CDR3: TGTGCCAGCAGCGGCTCAATTGGCCCAGGAAACACCATATATTTT. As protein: CASSGSIGPGNTIYF.